Detailed here is one T cell receptor (beta chain). This specimen comes from a study of blood T cell repertoires in COVID-19. In the study overall: Sites in the United States, Italy and Spain provided acute and convalescent COVID-19 samples. From T cells, B-cell-depleted T cells, or PBMCs came the material, which was cDNA or gDNA.

Per the original data handling: Reference gene primer amplification in the assay estimated nucleated cell counts. Here immunoSEQ multiplex PCR was the method, and the copy in TCRdb shows in-frame clones only, minus some. Clonal size and the V and J genes are those of that table, whereas D and trimming came from the DNA. This sample has 220,000 or so clones, with roughly 81% found just once. The sequence came from a middle-aged man who had recovered from COVID-19. What was sequenced was peripheral blood.

The DNA for the CDR3 is TGTGCCACCAGTGATTCCGTTCGGGCTAGCGGGAGAACAGATACGCAGTATTTT. Amino acids: CATSDSVRASGRTDTQYF. The rearrangement joins TRBV24-1 to TRBJ2-3; 10 positions agree with TRBD2. Germline CDR1 is KGHDR and CDR2 is SFDVKD. The CDR3 consists of 18 residues. Trimming took 2 bases from V and 3 from J; bases not matched to a gene: 10.